This TCR beta chain was found in a study of T cells in Graves' hyperthyroidism and ophthalmopathy. Points from the study as a whole: Blood also carried most thyroid clonotypes expanded above 0.001.

Patients having uncontrolled infection, another autoimmune disease, pregnancy or lactation were not included. V lost 5 bases and J lost 9, with 14 bases in between. The CDR3 sequence is 12 residues long. Germline V gene data show CDR1 as MDHEN and CDR2 as SYDVKM. Regions amplified from RNA transcripts were the TCR beta CDR3 regions. RT-PCR in the first round (using the HTBI primer set) targeted the TCR CDR3. A single record per CDR3 protein comes from TCRdb applying MiXCR to the multiplex PCR reads. Among some 760,000 distinct CDR3 sequences listed, around 15% were seen once. This clonotype was seen repeatedly, ten times or more. Antigen: not known.

The sequence was obtained from a woman aged 18 to 35 with Graves' hyperthyroidism. The rearrangement links TRBV28 to TRBJ2-7; no definite D call. The source material was blood. The CDR3 sequence is CASSLPYRGQYF. The DNA of the CDR3 is TGTGCCAGCAGTCTACCCTATCGCGGGCAGTACTTC.